These T cell receptor beta chains were read from a single sample in a study of human T cells and chemical hapten exposure. TCRdb reprocessed the RACE reads with MiXCR, giving one entry per CDR3 protein. The sample contains about 83,000 distinct CDR3 sequences, over 6% of which appear only once. The specimen was whole blood, collected in connection with sensitization to the hapten diphenylcyclopropenone (DPC). The source is a young woman with alopecia areata. Some clones in this sample may be carry-over from other donors' samples. Both conserved end residues are part of each CDR3. A D gene is named only where the DNA matches it firmly. Only some rows state a clone size, as once, few, many or a class for expanded clones.

j_call: TRBJ1-1
clone_size: NA
v_call: TRBV3-1
d_call: NA
cdr3_aa: CASSQDPRGTTEAFF
cdr3_nt: TGTGCCAGCAGCCAAGATCCGAGGGGAACCACTGAAGCTTTCTTT

j_call: TRBJ1-2
clone_size: NA
v_call: TRBV6-5
d_call: NA
cdr3_aa: CASSPSDSVGYGYTF
cdr3_nt: TGTGCCAGCAGTCCTAGCGACAGCGTAGGGTATGGCTACACCTTC

j_call: TRBJ2-3
clone_size: NA
v_call: TRBV27
d_call: NA
cdr3_aa: CASSTERVRTDTQYF
cdr3_nt: TGTGCCAGCAGTACCGAGAGAGTTCGCACAGATACGCAGTATTTT

j_call: TRBJ2-5
clone_size: many
v_call: TRBV5-1
d_call: NA
cdr3_aa: CASSLGAEPSQETQYF
cdr3_nt: TGCGCCAGCTCCCTGGGAGCCGAGCCCTCCCAAGAGACCCAGTACTTC

j_call: TRBJ1-2
clone_size: few
v_call: TRBV20-1
d_call: NA
cdr3_aa: CSARVRDYGYTF
cdr3_nt: TGCAGTGCTAGGGTTAGAGACTATGGCTACACCTTC

j_call: TRBJ1-1
clone_size: NA
v_call: TRBV2
d_call: NA
cdr3_aa: CASSAFGGQNTEAFF
cdr3_nt: TGTGCCAGCAGTGCGTTCGGGGGCCAGAACACTGAAGCTTTCTTT

j_call: TRBJ1-4
clone_size: many
v_call: TRBV30
d_call: NA
cdr3_aa: CAWSRVSGDEKLFF
cdr3_nt: TGTGCCTGGAGTAGGGTTAGCGGAGATGAAAAACTGTTTTTT

j_call: TRBJ1-2
clone_size: NA
v_call: TRBV7-9
d_call: TRBD1
cdr3_aa: CASSLGQGYTGGGYTF
cdr3_nt: TGTGCCAGCAGCTTGGGACAGGGGTATACCGGTGGTGGCTACACCTTC

j_call: TRBJ1-2
clone_size: NA
v_call: TRBV5-4
d_call: NA
cdr3_aa: CASSSITPNYGYTF
cdr3_nt: TGTGCCAGCAGCTCAATTACACCTAACTATGGCTACACCTTC

j_call: TRBJ2-3
clone_size: few
v_call: TRBV20-1
d_call: NA
cdr3_aa: CSARVVWGASTDTQYF
cdr3_nt: TGCAGTGCTAGAGTTGTTTGGGGTGCTAGCACAGATACGCAGTATTTT

j_call: TRBJ1-4
clone_size: many
v_call: TRBV7-9
d_call: NA
cdr3_aa: CASSWLGQTNEKLFF
cdr3_nt: TGTGCCAGCAGCTGGTTGGGGCAAACTAATGAAAAACTGTTTTTT

j_call: TRBJ1-1
clone_size: many
v_call: TRBV20-1
d_call: TRBD1
cdr3_aa: CSANPGQGHTEAFF
cdr3_nt: TGCAGTGCGAACCCTGGACAGGGACACACTGAAGCTTTCTTT

j_call: TRBJ1-3
clone_size: few
v_call: TRBV6-5
d_call: NA
cdr3_aa: CATRTDYSGNTIYF
cdr3_nt: TGTGCCACCCGGACGGACTACTCTGGAAACACCATATATTTT

j_call: TRBJ2-5
clone_size: many
v_call: TRBV15
d_call: TRBD2
cdr3_aa: CATSRSKTSGGEETQYF
cdr3_nt: TGTGCCACCAGCAGATCAAAGACTAGCGGGGGGGAAGAGACCCAGTACTTC

j_call: TRBJ1-3
clone_size: many
v_call: TRBV12-3/TRBV12-4
d_call: NA
cdr3_aa: CASSRGSSGNTIYF
cdr3_nt: TGTGCCAGCAGCAGGGGATCCTCTGGAAACACCATATATTTT

j_call: TRBJ1-1
clone_size: many
v_call: TRBV29-1
d_call: NA
cdr3_aa: CVVQIPTEAFF
cdr3_nt: TGCGTTGTTCAGATCCCCACTGAAGCTTTCTTT

j_call: TRBJ2-3
clone_size: NA
v_call: TRBV6-5
d_call: TRBD2
cdr3_aa: CASSTSGSTDTQYF
cdr3_nt: TGTGCCAGCTCGACTAGCGGTAGCACAGATACGCAGTATTTT

j_call: TRBJ2-3
clone_size: NA
v_call: TRBV3-1
d_call: NA
cdr3_aa: CASSQEASASDTQYF
cdr3_nt: TGTGCCAGCAGCCAAGAAGCGAGTGCATCCGATACGCAGTATTTT

j_call: TRBJ1-1
clone_size: many
v_call: TRBV28
d_call: TRBD1
cdr3_aa: CASRSTGAPNEAFF
cdr3_nt: TGTGCCAGCAGAAGTACAGGGGCCCCCAATGAAGCTTTCTTT

j_call: TRBJ2-4
clone_size: many
v_call: TRBV6-6
d_call: NA
cdr3_aa: CASTPNGVKNIQYF
cdr3_nt: TGTGCCAGCACCCCTAACGGGGTGAAAAACATTCAGTACTTC

j_call: TRBJ2-7
clone_size: many
v_call: TRBV30
d_call: NA
cdr3_aa: CAWSVGVRGAGEQYF
cdr3_nt: TGTGCCTGGAGTGTAGGAGTCCGAGGTGCGGGCGAGCAGTACTTC

j_call: TRBJ2-1
clone_size: NA
v_call: TRBV6-2/TRBV6-3
d_call: NA
cdr3_aa: CASSYSWAGGAYNEQFF
cdr3_nt: TGTGCCAGCAGTTACTCGTGGGCAGGTGGGGCCTACAATGAGCAGTTCTTC

j_call: TRBJ2-5
clone_size: NA
v_call: TRBV12-3/TRBV12-4
d_call: TRBD1
cdr3_aa: CASSVTGDGETQYF
cdr3_nt: TGTGCCAGCAGCGTGACAGGGGATGGGGAGACCCAGTACTTC

j_call: TRBJ1-1
clone_size: many
v_call: TRBV5-6
d_call: NA
cdr3_aa: CASSFGYRARTEAFF
cdr3_nt: TGTGCCAGCAGCTTTGGCTACAGGGCTCGGACTGAAGCTTTCTTT

j_call: TRBJ1-2
clone_size: many
v_call: TRBV6-5
d_call: NA
cdr3_aa: CASRPDRNYGYTF
cdr3_nt: TGTGCCAGCAGGCCCGACAGGAACTATGGCTACACCTTC

j_call: TRBJ2-3
clone_size: many
v_call: TRBV5-1
d_call: NA
cdr3_aa: CASSDTVTDTQYF
cdr3_nt: TGCGCCAGCAGCGACACCGTAACAGATACGCAGTATTTT

j_call: TRBJ2-7
clone_size: many
v_call: TRBV2
d_call: TRBD1
cdr3_aa: CASSSTGGSYEQYF
cdr3_nt: TGTGCCAGCAGTTCCACAGGGGGCTCCTACGAGCAGTACTTC

j_call: TRBJ1-2
clone_size: few
v_call: TRBV6-5
d_call: TRBD1
cdr3_aa: CAIHDLTGVGYTF
cdr3_nt: TGTGCCATCCATGACCTGACAGGGGTAGGCTACACCTTC

j_call: TRBJ2-1
clone_size: few
v_call: TRBV9
d_call: TRBD2
cdr3_aa: CASSEAGGPFEQFF
cdr3_nt: TGTGCCAGCAGCGAAGCGGGGGGGCCCTTTGAGCAGTTCTTC

j_call: TRBJ2-7
clone_size: many
v_call: TRBV18
d_call: NA
cdr3_aa: CASSPGQTAEQYF
cdr3_nt: TGTGCCAGCTCACCAGGGCAGACGGCGGAGCAGTACTTC

j_call: TRBJ1-1
clone_size: NA
v_call: TRBV12-3/TRBV12-4
d_call: NA
cdr3_aa: CASGITENSEAFF
cdr3_nt: TGTGCCAGCGGAATTACAGAAAACTCTGAAGCTTTCTTT

j_call: TRBJ2-3
clone_size: many
v_call: TRBV5-1
d_call: NA
cdr3_aa: CASSLDAGSTDTQYF
cdr3_nt: TGCGCCAGCAGCTTGGACGCAGGGTCGACAGATACGCAGTATTTT

j_call: TRBJ1-6
clone_size: many
v_call: TRBV12-3/TRBV12-4
d_call: NA
cdr3_aa: CASSYRRGDSPLHF
cdr3_nt: TGTGCCAGCAGTTACCGCAGGGGAGATTCACCCCTCCACTTT

j_call: TRBJ2-2
clone_size: many
v_call: TRBV7-3
d_call: NA
cdr3_aa: CASSLFGGLNTGELFF
cdr3_nt: TGTGCCAGCAGCTTGTTCGGGGGACTGAACACCGGGGAGCTGTTTTTT

j_call: TRBJ2-1
clone_size: few
v_call: TRBV12-3/TRBV12-4
d_call: NA
cdr3_aa: CASSLTGGETYNEQFF
cdr3_nt: TGTGCCAGCAGTTTAACAGGCGGGGAGACCTACAATGAGCAGTTCTTC

j_call: TRBJ1-1
clone_size: few
v_call: TRBV7-9
d_call: TRBD1
cdr3_aa: CASSFGTGRNTEAFF
cdr3_nt: TGTGCCAGCAGCTTTGGGACAGGGAGAAACACTGAAGCTTTCTTT

j_call: TRBJ2-1
clone_size: many
v_call: TRBV9
d_call: TRBD2
cdr3_aa: CASSVSVAGGMNEQFF
cdr3_nt: TGTGCCAGCAGCGTCTCTGTAGCGGGGGGGATGAATGAGCAGTTCTTC

j_call: TRBJ2-5
clone_size: NA
v_call: TRBV11-2
d_call: NA
cdr3_aa: CASSLGGAVETQYF
cdr3_nt: TGTGCCAGCAGCTTGGGGGGGGCCGTAGAGACCCAGTACTTC

j_call: TRBJ2-7
clone_size: NA
v_call: TRBV27
d_call: TRBD2
cdr3_aa: CASRSTSGSEQYF
cdr3_nt: TGTGCCAGCAGGTCGACTAGCGGCTCGGAGCAGTACTTC

j_call: TRBJ1-2
clone_size: NA
v_call: TRBV5-1
d_call: NA
cdr3_aa: CASSLVGGPPTDYGYTF
cdr3_nt: TGCGCCAGCAGCTTGGTCGGAGGTCCCCCCACTGACTATGGCTACACCTTC

j_call: TRBJ1-6
clone_size: many
v_call: TRBV2
d_call: NA
cdr3_aa: CASTGADRANSYNSPLHF
cdr3_nt: TGTGCCAGCACCGGAGCGGACCGGGCAAACTCCTATAATTCACCCCTCCACTTT

j_call: TRBJ2-1
clone_size: few
v_call: TRBV25-1
d_call: NA
cdr3_aa: CASSEWDNSYNEQFF
cdr3_nt: TGTGCCAGCAGTGAATGGGACAACTCCTACAATGAGCAGTTCTTC

j_call: TRBJ1-1
clone_size: NA
v_call: TRBV5-1
d_call: TRBD1
cdr3_aa: CASGRQGNTEAFF
cdr3_nt: TGCGCCAGCGGCAGACAGGGGAACACTGAAGCTTTCTTT

j_call: TRBJ1-2
clone_size: few
v_call: TRBV10-2
d_call: NA
cdr3_aa: CASSGGTPNYGYTF
cdr3_nt: TGCGCCAGCAGTGGAGGGACACCTAACTATGGCTACACCTTC

j_call: TRBJ2-7
clone_size: few
v_call: TRBV6-6
d_call: TRBD2
cdr3_aa: CASSLLAGASYEQYF
cdr3_nt: TGTGCCAGCAGTCTCTTAGCGGGCGCATCCTACGAGCAGTACTTC

j_call: TRBJ2-1
clone_size: few
v_call: TRBV7-2
d_call: TRBD2
cdr3_aa: CASRMMAGGRNEQFF
cdr3_nt: TGTGCCAGCAGAATGATGGCGGGGGGACGCAATGAGCAGTTCTTC

j_call: TRBJ1-5
clone_size: NA
v_call: TRBV29-1
d_call: TRBD1
cdr3_aa: CSVRTTGTEGNQPQHF
cdr3_nt: TGCAGCGTCCGAACTACCGGGACAGAGGGCAATCAGCCCCAGCATTTT

j_call: TRBJ1-6
clone_size: few
v_call: TRBV27
d_call: NA
cdr3_aa: CASSLYGTRTNSPLHF
cdr3_nt: TGTGCCAGCAGTTTGTATGGGACCCGAACTAATTCACCCCTCCACTTT

j_call: TRBJ2-7
clone_size: few
v_call: TRBV5-1
d_call: NA
cdr3_aa: CASSLTVPTYEQYF
cdr3_nt: TGCGCCAGCAGCCTGACAGTGCCCACCTACGAGCAGTACTTC

j_call: TRBJ1-5
clone_size: many
v_call: TRBV2
d_call: NA
cdr3_aa: CASKGLAYNQPQHF
cdr3_nt: TGTGCCAGCAAGGGGTTGGCTTATAATCAGCCCCAGCATTTT

j_call: TRBJ2-6
clone_size: few
v_call: TRBV18
d_call: TRBD1
cdr3_aa: CASSPRDRGLSGANVLTF
cdr3_nt: TGTGCCAGCTCACCGCGGGACAGGGGGCTGTCTGGGGCCAACGTCCTGACTTTC

j_call: TRBJ2-3
clone_size: NA
v_call: TRBV7-9
d_call: NA
cdr3_aa: CASSEKGGDTQYF
cdr3_nt: TGTGCCAGCAGTGAGAAAGGGGGAGATACGCAGTATTTT

j_call: TRBJ1-1
clone_size: few
v_call: TRBV20-1
d_call: NA
cdr3_aa: CSAVSGRHTEAFF
cdr3_nt: TGCAGTGCGGTTTCAGGGCGGCACACTGAAGCTTTCTTT

j_call: TRBJ2-2
clone_size: many
v_call: TRBV2
d_call: NA
cdr3_aa: CATYRGGNTGELFF
cdr3_nt: TGTGCCACCTACAGGGGAGGGAACACCGGGGAGCTGTTTTTT

j_call: TRBJ2-7
clone_size: few
v_call: TRBV20-1
d_call: TRBD1
cdr3_aa: CSARSAGGTYEQYF
cdr3_nt: TGCAGTGCTAGAAGCGCAGGGGGCACCTACGAGCAGTACTTC

j_call: TRBJ1-4
clone_size: few
v_call: TRBV5-1
d_call: NA
cdr3_aa: CASSVMGLGNEKLFF
cdr3_nt: TGCGCCAGCAGCGTGATGGGACTAGGAAATGAAAAACTGTTTTTT

j_call: TRBJ1-1
clone_size: many
v_call: TRBV20-1
d_call: TRBD1
cdr3_aa: CSAGRDRPNTEAFF
cdr3_nt: TGCAGTGCGGGACGGGACAGGCCTAACACTGAAGCTTTCTTT

j_call: TRBJ1-2
clone_size: NA
v_call: TRBV29-1
d_call: NA
cdr3_aa: CSVESPVIRYGYTF
cdr3_nt: TGCAGCGTCGAGTCGCCGGTCATTCGGTATGGCTACACCTTC

j_call: TRBJ1-2
clone_size: NA
v_call: TRBV13
d_call: NA
cdr3_aa: CASSLEGSAYGYTF
cdr3_nt: TGTGCCAGCAGCTTAGAGGGTAGCGCCTATGGCTACACCTTC